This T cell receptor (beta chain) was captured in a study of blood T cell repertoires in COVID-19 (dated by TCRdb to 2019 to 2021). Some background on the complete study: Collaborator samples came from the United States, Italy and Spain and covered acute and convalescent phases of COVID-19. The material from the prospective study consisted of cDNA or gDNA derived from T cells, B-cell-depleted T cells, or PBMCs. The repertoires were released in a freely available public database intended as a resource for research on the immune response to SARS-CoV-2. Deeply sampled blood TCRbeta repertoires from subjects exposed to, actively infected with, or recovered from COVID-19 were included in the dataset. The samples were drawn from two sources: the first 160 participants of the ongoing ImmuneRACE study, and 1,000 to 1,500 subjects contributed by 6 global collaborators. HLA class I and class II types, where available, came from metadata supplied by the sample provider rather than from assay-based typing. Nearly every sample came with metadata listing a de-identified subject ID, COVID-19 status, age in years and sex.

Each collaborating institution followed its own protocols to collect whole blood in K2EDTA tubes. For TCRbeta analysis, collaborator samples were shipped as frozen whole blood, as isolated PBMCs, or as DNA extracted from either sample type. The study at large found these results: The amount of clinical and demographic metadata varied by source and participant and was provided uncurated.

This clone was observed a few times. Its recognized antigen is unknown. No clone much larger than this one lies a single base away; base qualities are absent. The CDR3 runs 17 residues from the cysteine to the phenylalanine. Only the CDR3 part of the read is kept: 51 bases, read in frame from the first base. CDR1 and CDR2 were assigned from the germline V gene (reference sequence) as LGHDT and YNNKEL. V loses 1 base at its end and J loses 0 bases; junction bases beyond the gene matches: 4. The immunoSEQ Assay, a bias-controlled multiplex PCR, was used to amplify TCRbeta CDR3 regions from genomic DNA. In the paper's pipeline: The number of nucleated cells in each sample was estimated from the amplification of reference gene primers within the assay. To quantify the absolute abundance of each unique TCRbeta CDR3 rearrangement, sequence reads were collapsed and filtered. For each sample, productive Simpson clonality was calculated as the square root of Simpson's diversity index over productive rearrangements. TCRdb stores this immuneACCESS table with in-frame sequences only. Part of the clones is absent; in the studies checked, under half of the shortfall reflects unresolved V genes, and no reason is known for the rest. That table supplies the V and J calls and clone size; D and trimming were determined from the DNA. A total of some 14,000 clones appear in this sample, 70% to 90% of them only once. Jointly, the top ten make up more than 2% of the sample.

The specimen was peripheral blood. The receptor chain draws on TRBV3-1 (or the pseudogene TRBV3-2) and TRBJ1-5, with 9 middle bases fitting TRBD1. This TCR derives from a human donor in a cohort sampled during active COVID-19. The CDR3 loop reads CASSQGTGVYSNQPQHF. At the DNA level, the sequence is TGTGCCAGCAGCCAAGGGACAGGGGTCTATAGCAATCAGCCCCAGCATTTT.